One sample yielded the 10 T cell receptor beta chains listed below, sequenced in a study of T cell responses to AZD1222 COVID-19 vaccine. The protocol was immunoSEQ multiplex PCR, while the TCRdb copy is restricted to in-frame clones and leaves out a portion. The sample holds 150,000 to 200,000 clones, approximately 90% seen once. Specimen: peripheral blood, collected on day 0 of AZD1222 vaccination. These receptors were taken from an adult in good health.

The chain recombines TRBV27 with TRBJ2-3; D gene ambiguous. Per the germline V gene, CDR1 is MNHEY and CDR2 is SMNVEV (reference sequence). This CDR3 region has 18 residues. Trimming pared 5 bases from V and 3 bases from J, leaving 24 bases between. The CDR3 nucleotides are TGTGCCAGCAGTCTCTTAGCCCCGGTTCAGTCCTTAACAGATACGCAGTATTTT. Amino acid sequence: CASSLLAPVQSLTDTQYF.

The chain couples TRBV4-2 to TRBJ2-7; 10 nucleotides align to TRBD1. CDR3 length: 14 residues. Trimming at V came to 0 bases and at J to 12 bases, leaving 8 bases not matched to a gene. Germline loops: CDR1 LGHNA, CDR2 YNFKEQ. CDR3 sequence: CASSQDLRDRGRYF. CDR3 DNA: TGTGCCAGCAGCCAAGATCTCCGGGACAGGGGCCGGTACTTC.

The chain combines TRBV5-6 with TRBJ1-2, with D possibly matching TRBD1 (5 bases). Germline V gives CDR1 SGHDT, CDR2 YYEEEE. The CDR3 is 13 residues long. Trimming removed 0 bases from V and 12 bases from J, with 15 bases in between. The CDR3 DNA reads as TGTGCCAGCAGCTTGGCCTACACCCAGGGTCACACCTTC. The encoded protein is CASSLAYTQGHTF.

This chain uses TRBV24-1 with TRBJ2-7, with 8 bases identical to TRBD1. The CDR3 loop spans 13 amino acids. The V segment lost 4 bases and the J segment 6 bases; nucleotides outside the gene matches: 4. Per germline, CDR1 KGHDR and CDR2 SFDVKD. The CDR3 region has the DNA TGTGCCACCAGTGAGGAGACAGGGGTCGAGCAGTACTTC. Translated, it gives CATSEETGVEQYF.

The J gene is TRBJ2-7, the V gene TRBV9, with TRBD2 matching over 8 bases. This CDR3 contains 15 residues. From germline, CDR1 is SGDLS and CDR2 YYNGEE. The J segment lost 7 bases and the V segment lost 6 bases, leaving 15 bases of the junction unmatched. CDR3: CASNPGGRFAGEQYF. CDR3 DNA: TGTGCCAGCAATCCGGGGGGGCGATTTGCGGGTGAGCAGTACTTC.

With regard to this clone: The same CDR3 can be traced to other DNA sequences in this sample. The chain uses TRBV5-6 and TRBJ1-2; D remains ambiguous. Germline V gene lookup returns CDR1 SGHDT and CDR2 YYEEEE. CDR3 size: 15 residues. The V and J ends lost 3 bases and 8 bases respectively, with 20 bases between them. CDR3 region: CASSSGLQQVYGYTF. DNA of the CDR3: TGTGCCAGCAGCTCGGGGTTACAGCAAGTCTACGGCTACACCTTC.

This chain links TRBV5-1 with TRBJ2-2; D ambiguous. This CDR3 is 13 amino acids long. Germline V gene sequence: CDR1 SGHRS, CDR2 YFSETQ. Between the trimmed V and J ends, which lost 0 bases and 9 bases, there was a span of 9 bases. The CDR3 loop is CASSLEGLRELFF. The CDR3 DNA reads TGCGCCAGCAGCTTGGAAGGTCTCCGGGAGCTGTTTTTT.

The V and J genes are TRBV9 and TRBJ2-5; D gene ambiguous. The CDR3 spans 13 residues. Trimming left V 1 base short and J 2 bases short, with 6 bases between. Germline lookup yields CDR1 SGDLS and CDR2 YYNGEE. Here the CDR3 reads CASSVRMQETQYF. The CDR3 DNA reads as TGTGCCAGCAGCGTACGGATGCAAGAGACCCAGTACTTC.

This chain joins TRBV7-9 and TRBJ1-5; the D is unclear. Germline CDR1 and CDR2: SEHNR and FQNEAQ (reference sequence). The V and J ends lost 1 base and 3 bases respectively, with 10 bases between them. The CDR3 is 15 residues long. CDR3 nucleotides: TGTGCCAGCAGCTTAGGAGGGAGAGACAATCAGCCCCAGCATTTT. Protein sequence: CASSLGGRDNQPQHF.

J is TRBJ1-1 and V is TRBV2, with D uncertain. The CDR3 extends over 13 amino acids. CDR1 and CDR2 from the germline V gene are SNHLY and FYNNEI. Trimming removed 4 bases from V and 4 bases from J, with 10 bases in between. The DNA for the CDR3 is TGTGCCAGCAGTGTGGTCGTTGGCACTGAAGCTTTCTTT. Translated: CASSVVVGTEAFF.